The sequence of this T cell receptor (beta chain) was determined in a study of radiation and T cells in renal cell carcinoma. Profiling relied on immunoSEQ multiplex PCR, and the TCRdb table lists in-frame clones only, not all of them. The profile covers about 150,000 clones, with approximately 88% appearing a single time and 13% taken by the ten largest. Time point meaning: blood 2 weeks post-SBRT. The treatment was: 15 Gy SBRT to primary tumor, nephrectomy 4 weeks later. Radiation-treated patients gave blood at baseline, week 2 and week 4. This renal cell carcinoma was of the clear cell type. CDR3 length: 16 amino acids. In germline, CDR1 is SGHNT, CDR2 YYREEE (reference sequence). The V end lost 5 bases, the J end lost 8 bases, and 22 bases lay between the germline ends.

The sequence was collected from a woman between 50 and 59 years old with renal cell carcinoma. The input for sequencing was blood, taken from a patient whose treatment included radiotherapy and nephrectomy. The V call is TRBV5-4, the J call TRBJ1-4, with D possibly being TRBD1 (6 bases). CDR3 DNA: TGTGCCAGCAGTGTTAAAAGAGGGGGTCGCGGCGAAAAACTGTTTTTT. Translated: CASSVKRGGRGEKLFF. The full variable domain, completed using reference TRBV5-4 and TRBJ1-4, is ETGVTQSPTHLIKTRGQQVTLRCSSQSGHNTVSWYQQALGQGPQFIFQYYREEENGRGNFPPRFSGLQFPNYSSELNVNALELDDSALYLCASSVKRGGRGEKLFFGSGTQLSVL.